These T cell receptor beta chains were read from a single sample in a study of cytomegalovirus exposure and HLA in healthy donors. Using immunoSEQ multiplex PCR, the repertoire was profiled, and TCRdb retains in-frame clones only, with some absent. The sample lists 150,000 to 200,000 clones; about 70% were seen once. Source material: PBMCs. These receptors were taken from a man aged 30 to 45 in good health and CMV-seropositive. The CDR3 runs from the conserved cysteine through the conserved F or W. Each record gives: clone size, D gene, J gene, V gene, CDR3 protein, CDR3 DNA. D genes are given only for firm matches. Clone size is stated in some rows and not others, as once, few, many or a class when expanded.

abundance: NA
d_gene: TRBD1
j_gene: TRBJ2-7
v_gene: TRBV4-1
CDR3aa: CASSPWTGTSYEQYF
CDR3nt: TGCGCCAGCAGCCCTTGGACAGGCACTTCCTACGAGCAGTACTTC

abundance: once
d_gene: TRBD2
j_gene: TRBJ2-1
v_gene: TRBV15
CDR3aa: CATSSQGGSGPEKMYNEQFF
CDR3nt: TGTGCCACCAGCAGTCAAGGAGGTAGCGGGCCGGAGAAGATGTACAATGAGCAGTTCTTC

abundance: once
d_gene: NA
j_gene: TRBJ2-1
v_gene: TRBV5-1
CDR3aa: CASSLPGNEQFF
CDR3nt: TGCGCCAGCAGCTTACCGGGTAATGAGCAGTTCTTC

abundance: NA
d_gene: TRBD1
j_gene: TRBJ1-1
v_gene: TRBV7-8
CDR3aa: CASSRDRLNTEAFF
CDR3nt: TGTGCCAGCAGCCGGGACAGATTGAACACTGAAGCTTTCTTT

abundance: NA
d_gene: TRBD1
j_gene: TRBJ1-2
v_gene: TRBV25-1
CDR3aa: CASSDNPDRGYNYGYTF
CDR3nt: TGTGCCAGCAGTGACAACCCGGACAGGGGGTATAACTATGGCTACACCTTC

abundance: NA
d_gene: TRBD1
j_gene: TRBJ2-7
v_gene: TRBV7-9
CDR3aa: CSSSLNPDRVNEQYF
CDR3nt: TGTTCCAGCAGCTTAAACCCGGACAGGGTCAACGAGCAGTACTTC

abundance: once
d_gene: NA
j_gene: TRBJ2-5
v_gene: TRBV27
CDR3aa: CASSPQGQIQETQYF
CDR3nt: TGTGCCAGCAGTCCCCAGGGACAAATCCAAGAGACCCAGTACTTC

abundance: NA
d_gene: NA
j_gene: TRBJ1-1
v_gene: TRBV30
CDR3aa: CAWSLTANTEAFF
CDR3nt: TGTGCCTGGAGTCTTACAGCGAACACTGAAGCTTTCTTT

abundance: few
d_gene: TRBD1
j_gene: TRBJ2-7
v_gene: TRBV7-9
CDR3aa: CASSLQGAYEQYF
CDR3nt: TGTGCCAGCAGCTTGCAGGGGGCGTACGAGCAGTACTTC

abundance: NA
d_gene: NA
j_gene: TRBJ2-7
v_gene: TRBV28
CDR3aa: CASSLRQASSYEQYF
CDR3nt: TGTGCCAGCAGTTTAAGACAAGCATCCTCCTACGAGCAGTACTTC

abundance: NA
d_gene: NA
j_gene: TRBJ2-2
v_gene: TRBV2
CDR3aa: CASSGGFDGELFF
CDR3nt: TGTGCCAGCAGTGGAGGGTTTGACGGGGAGCTGTTTTTT

abundance: NA
d_gene: NA
j_gene: TRBJ1-4
v_gene: TRBV13
CDR3aa: CASSWQGPATNEKLFF
CDR3nt: TGTGCCAGCAGTTGGCAGGGGCCTGCAACTAATGAAAAACTGTTTTTT

abundance: NA
d_gene: NA
j_gene: TRBJ2-2
v_gene: TRBV4-2
CDR3aa: CASSHPRGGSNTGELFF
CDR3nt: TGTGCCAGCAGCCACCCCCGGGGAGGATCTAACACCGGGGAGCTGTTTTTT

abundance: NA
d_gene: NA
j_gene: TRBJ1-3
v_gene: TRBV6-5
CDR3aa: CASSYSAGRGNTIYF
CDR3nt: TGTGCCAGCAGTTACTCGGCAGGGCGCGGAAACACCATATATTTT

abundance: many
d_gene: TRBD1
j_gene: TRBJ1-4
v_gene: TRBV30
CDR3aa: CAWSGQGGNEKLFF
CDR3nt: TGTGCCTGGAGTGGACAGGGAGGTAATGAAAAACTGTTTTTT

abundance: few
d_gene: NA
j_gene: TRBJ2-3
v_gene: TRBV9
CDR3aa: CASSALRESSTDTQYF
CDR3nt: TGTGCCAGCAGCGCGCTAAGGGAGTCATCCACAGATACGCAGTATTTT

abundance: NA
d_gene: NA
j_gene: TRBJ1-4
v_gene: TRBV9
CDR3aa: CASSVADGELNEKLFF
CDR3nt: TGTGCTAGCAGCGTAGCCGACGGAGAGCTTAATGAAAAACTGTTTTTT

abundance: NA
d_gene: TRBD2
j_gene: TRBJ2-7
v_gene: TRBV5-5
CDR3aa: CASSLAATSGLSYEQYF
CDR3nt: TGTGCCAGCAGCTTGGCCGCAACTAGCGGGCTTAGCTACGAGCAGTACTTC

abundance: NA
d_gene: NA
j_gene: TRBJ1-2
v_gene: TRBV28
CDR3aa: CASSFLSGDYGYTF
CDR3nt: TGTGCCAGCAGTTTTTTGTCTGGAGATTATGGCTACACCTTC

abundance: NA
d_gene: TRBD2
j_gene: TRBJ2-5
v_gene: TRBV6-5
CDR3aa: CASTPKGGVQETQYF
CDR3nt: TGTGCCAGCACCCCAAAGGGAGGGGTACAAGAGACCCAGTACTTC

abundance: once
d_gene: NA
j_gene: TRBJ1-2
v_gene: TRBV10-2
CDR3aa: CASSDLGSYGYTF
CDR3nt: TGCGCCAGCAGTGACCTCGGGAGCTATGGCTACACCTTC

abundance: NA
d_gene: NA
j_gene: TRBJ1-5
v_gene: TRBV5-8
CDR3aa: CASSLQGSWSQPQHF
CDR3nt: TGTGCCAGCAGCTTACAGGGAAGTTGGAGTCAGCCCCAGCATTTT

abundance: few
d_gene: TRBD1
j_gene: TRBJ2-7
v_gene: TRBV10-2
CDR3aa: CASSIGQGAYEQYF
CDR3nt: TGCGCCAGCAGTATAGGACAGGGGGCGTACGAGCAGTACTTC

abundance: NA
d_gene: NA
j_gene: TRBJ2-2
v_gene: TRBV11-3
CDR3aa: CASSQGDLANTGELFF
CDR3nt: TGTGCCAGCAGTCAGGGGGACTTGGCGAACACCGGGGAGCTGTTTTTT

abundance: many
d_gene: TRBD2
j_gene: TRBJ2-7
v_gene: TRBV6-5
CDR3aa: CASSYLAGERNEQYF
CDR3nt: TGTGCCAGCAGTTACTTAGCGGGAGAACGGAACGAGCAGTACTTC

abundance: NA
d_gene: NA
j_gene: TRBJ1-2
v_gene: TRBV25-1
CDR3aa: CASSELGGDGYTF
CDR3nt: TGTGCCAGCAGTGAGTTAGGAGGGGATGGCTACACCTTC

abundance: NA
d_gene: NA
j_gene: TRBJ1-2
v_gene: TRBV14
CDR3aa: CASSRDLWDYGYTF
CDR3nt: TGTGCCAGCAGCCGGGACTTATGGGACTATGGCTACACCTTC

abundance: NA
d_gene: TRBD1
j_gene: TRBJ2-5
v_gene: TRBV5-1
CDR3aa: CASSLAGQHQETQYF
CDR3nt: TGCGCCAGCAGCTTGGCGGGACAGCACCAAGAGACCCAGTACTTC

abundance: NA
d_gene: NA
j_gene: TRBJ1-4
v_gene: TRBV18
CDR3aa: CASSPRGGNEKLFF
CDR3nt: TGTGCCAGCTCACCACGGGGAGGTAATGAAAAACTGTTTTTT

abundance: once
d_gene: NA
j_gene: TRBJ1-2
v_gene: TRBV7-2
CDR3aa: CASSLLVWGQDYGYTF
CDR3nt: TGTGCCAGCAGCTTATTAGTGTGGGGCCAAGACTATGGCTACACCTTC

abundance: NA
d_gene: TRBD1
j_gene: TRBJ1-1
v_gene: TRBV5-6
CDR3aa: CASSLRTGGARTEAFF
CDR3nt: TGTGCCAGCAGCCTCCGGACAGGGGGCGCGAGAACTGAAGCTTTCTTT

abundance: NA
d_gene: NA
j_gene: TRBJ2-6
v_gene: TRBV28
CDR3aa: CASSPLIEPGANVLTF
CDR3nt: TGTGCCAGCAGTCCGCTCATCGAGCCTGGGGCCAACGTCCTGACTTTC

abundance: NA
d_gene: NA
j_gene: TRBJ1-2
v_gene: TRBV18
CDR3aa: CASSISLTQILYGYTF
CDR3nt: TGTGCCAGCTCCATATCTTTAACGCAGATCCTCTATGGCTACACCTTC

abundance: NA
d_gene: NA
j_gene: TRBJ2-1
v_gene: TRBV9
CDR3aa: CASSVGGEENEQFF
CDR3nt: TGTGCCAGCAGCGTTGGCGGGGAGGAAAATGAGCAGTTCTTC

abundance: once
d_gene: TRBD2
j_gene: TRBJ2-1
v_gene: TRBV28
CDR3aa: CASSKRLAGQAEQFF
CDR3nt: TGTGCCAGCAGTAAACGACTAGCGGGGCAGGCGGAGCAGTTCTTC

abundance: few
d_gene: NA
j_gene: TRBJ2-2
v_gene: TRBV9
CDR3aa: CASSVAGHTGELFF
CDR3nt: TGTGCCAGCAGCGTCGCGGGACACACCGGGGAGCTGTTTTTT

abundance: NA
d_gene: TRBD2
j_gene: TRBJ2-1
v_gene: TRBV27
CDR3aa: CASSLRLAGDEQFF
CDR3nt: TGTGCCAGCAGTTTACGGCTAGCGGGAGATGAGCAGTTCTTC

abundance: NA
d_gene: TRBD1
j_gene: TRBJ2-3
v_gene: TRBV19
CDR3aa: CASSIIQGDTQYF
CDR3nt: TGTGCCAGTAGTATCATACAGGGGGATACGCAGTATTTT

abundance: once
d_gene: TRBD2
j_gene: TRBJ2-3
v_gene: TRBV11-3
CDR3aa: CASSPGVTSGKDTQYF
CDR3nt: TGTGCCAGCAGCCCAGGTGTTACTAGCGGGAAGGATACGCAGTATTTT

abundance: NA
d_gene: NA
j_gene: TRBJ2-2
v_gene: TRBV7-8
CDR3aa: CASSLAITVNTGELFF
CDR3nt: TGTGCCAGCAGCTTAGCTATCACGGTGAACACCGGGGAGCTGTTTTTT

abundance: NA
d_gene: TRBD1
j_gene: TRBJ2-1
v_gene: TRBV15
CDR3aa: CATSRGDRDSKRGEQFF
CDR3nt: TGTGCCACCAGCAGAGGGGACCGGGACAGCAAACGGGGTGAGCAGTTCTTC

abundance: NA
d_gene: TRBD1
j_gene: TRBJ1-5
v_gene: TRBV5-1
CDR3aa: CASSFAPTGGGQPQHF
CDR3nt: TGCGCCAGCAGCTTCGCTCCGACAGGGGGCGGTCAGCCCCAGCATTTT

abundance: once
d_gene: TRBD1
j_gene: TRBJ1-2
v_gene: TRBV7-3
CDR3aa: CASSRGQGHYGYTF
CDR3nt: TGTGCCAGCAGCCGAGGACAGGGCCACTATGGCTACACCTTC

abundance: NA
d_gene: NA
j_gene: TRBJ2-7
v_gene: TRBV20-1
CDR3aa: CSGVDTYEQYF
CDR3nt: TGCAGTGGGGTAGACACCTACGAGCAGTACTTC

abundance: few
d_gene: NA
j_gene: TRBJ1-2
v_gene: TRBV6-5
CDR3aa: CASGQGTSYGYTF
CDR3nt: TGTGCCAGCGGTCAGGGGACGAGCTATGGCTACACCTTC

abundance: NA
d_gene: NA
j_gene: TRBJ1-1
v_gene: TRBV5-1
CDR3aa: CASSLGAQAFF
CDR3nt: TGCGCCAGCAGCTTGGGGGCCCAAGCTTTCTTT

abundance: NA
d_gene: TRBD1
j_gene: TRBJ1-1
v_gene: TRBV19
CDR3aa: CASSIKGAGTEAFF
CDR3nt: TGTGCCAGTAGTATAAAGGGGGCTGGCACTGAAGCTTTCTTT

abundance: once
d_gene: TRBD1
j_gene: TRBJ2-1
v_gene: TRBV9
CDR3aa: CASSGTASYNEQFF
CDR3nt: TGTGCCAGCAGTGGGACAGCTTCCTACAATGAGCAGTTCTTC

abundance: NA
d_gene: NA
j_gene: TRBJ2-4
v_gene: TRBV21-1
CDR3aa: CASSNGMSPKNIQYF
CDR3nt: TGTGCCAGCAGCAACGGTATGTCGCCCAAAAACATTCAGTACTTC

abundance: few
d_gene: NA
j_gene: TRBJ2-1
v_gene: TRBV5-1
CDR3aa: CASSSTGDEQFF
CDR3nt: TGCGCCAGCAGCTCGACGGGGGATGAGCAGTTCTTC

abundance: few
d_gene: TRBD1
j_gene: TRBJ2-2
v_gene: TRBV18
CDR3aa: CASSPLPGQGSSGELFF
CDR3nt: TGTGCCAGCTCACCACTTCCGGGACAGGGCTCGTCTGGGGAGCTGTTTTTT

abundance: NA
d_gene: TRBD2
j_gene: TRBJ2-1
v_gene: TRBV2
CDR3aa: CASSEGGVDEQFF
CDR3nt: TGTGCCAGCAGTGAGGGGGGGGTTGATGAGCAGTTCTTC

abundance: once
d_gene: TRBD1
j_gene: TRBJ2-7
v_gene: TRBV2
CDR3aa: CASGGGTGSYEQYF
CDR3nt: TGTGCCAGCGGAGGGGGGACAGGGTCTTACGAGCAGTACTTC

abundance: NA
d_gene: TRBD1
j_gene: TRBJ1-1
v_gene: TRBV6-1
CDR3aa: CASSPRTGLNTEAFF
CDR3nt: TGTGCCAGCAGCCCAAGGACAGGGCTGAACACTGAAGCTTTCTTT

abundance: NA
d_gene: NA
j_gene: TRBJ1-1
v_gene: TRBV11-3
CDR3aa: CASSPRHLNTEAFF
CDR3nt: TGTGCCAGCAGCCCCCGACATCTGAACACTGAAGCTTTCTTT